Listed below are T cell receptor beta chains from one sample, sequenced in a study of lymphopenia after photon versus proton radiotherapy. The assay was immunoSEQ multiplex PCR, and TCRdb's table has in-frame clones only and misses some. The table has approximately 45,000 clones, roughly 85% seen once; the top ten hold about 2.2%. The specimen was peripheral blood, collected from a patient treated with photon-based radiotherapy. These receptors were collected from a man aged 40-49 years with gastric cancer. The CDR3 runs from the conserved cysteine through the conserved F or W. The D gene is left open where the match is weak. For some rows the clone size is stated as once, few or many, or as a class when expanded; others skip it.

size,V,D,J,DNA,CDR3
-,TRBV30,TRBD1,TRBJ1-1,TGTGCCTGGAGCAGAGGGGGCGTCGGGACGAACACTGAAGCTTTCTTT,CAWSRGGVGTNTEAFF
few,TRBV2,-,TRBJ1-1,TGTGCCAGCATAGGGGGGCGGGTCACTGAAGCTTTCTTT,CASIGGRVTEAFF
once,TRBV11-1,TRBD2,TRBJ2-2,TGTGCCAGCAGCGAACGGGGGGCGAACACCGGGGAGCTGTTTTTT,CASSERGANTGELFF
-,TRBV27,-,TRBJ1-2,TGTGCCAGCAGTCTGGACAGTTACTATGGCTACACCTTC,CASSLDSYYGYTF
-,TRBV28,-,TRBJ1-1,TGTGCCAGCAGCCACGGTTATGACTCTGAAGCTTTCTTT,CASSHGYDSEAFF
-,TRBV7-2,-,TRBJ1-1,TGTGCCAGCAGCTTAGGGCCTGGGGGGACTGAAGCTTTCTTT,CASSLGPGGTEAFF
-,TRBV6-5,-,TRBJ2-7,TGTGCCAGCAGTTACTCGAGTTTTGGGAGCGAGGACGAGCAGTACTTC,CASSYSSFGSEDEQYF
-,TRBV6-5,TRBD1,TRBJ1-1,TGTGCCAGCAGTTCGCCGGGACAGCCTAACACTGAAGCTTTCTTT,CASSSPGQPNTEAFF
-,TRBV5-8,-,TRBJ1-4,TGTGCCAGCAGCTTGGCTGGAAATGAAAAACTGTTTTTT,CASSLAGNEKLFF
-,TRBV9,-,TRBJ2-1,TGTGCCAGCAGCGATCCCGACAGGTACAATGAGCAGTTCTTC,CASSDPDRYNEQFF